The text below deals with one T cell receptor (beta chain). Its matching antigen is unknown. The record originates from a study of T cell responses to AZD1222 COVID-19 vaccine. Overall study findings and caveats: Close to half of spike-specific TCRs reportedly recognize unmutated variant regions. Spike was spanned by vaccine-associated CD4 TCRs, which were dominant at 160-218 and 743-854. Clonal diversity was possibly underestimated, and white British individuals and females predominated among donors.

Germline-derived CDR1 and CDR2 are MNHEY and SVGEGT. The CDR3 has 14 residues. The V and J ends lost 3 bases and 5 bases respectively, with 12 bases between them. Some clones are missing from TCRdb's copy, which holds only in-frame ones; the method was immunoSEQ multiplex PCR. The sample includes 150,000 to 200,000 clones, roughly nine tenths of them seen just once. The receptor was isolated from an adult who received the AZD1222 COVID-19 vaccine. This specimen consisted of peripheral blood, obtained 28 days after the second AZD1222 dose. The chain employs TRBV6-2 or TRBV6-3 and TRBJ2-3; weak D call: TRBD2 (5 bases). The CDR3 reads CASSYGTSVDTQYF. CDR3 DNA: TGTGCCAGCAGTTATGGTACTAGTGTAGATACGCAGTATTTT.